This T cell receptor beta chain was recorded in a study of identical twins. Donors were all healthy Caucasians. Study-wide results and limits: Models underpredicted monozygotic twin sharing of out-of-frame TCR alpha.

With regard to this clonotype: Its target is unknown.

With V trimmed by 0 bases and J by 3 bases, 3 bases remained unmatched. Germline V gene sequence: CDR1 SGDLS, CDR2 YYNGEE. This CDR3 region has 15 residues. TCRdb used MiXCR to reprocess the 5' RACE reads, holding one entry per CDR3 protein. The table has about 470,000 distinct CDR3 sequences, 24% seen once. This sample also belongs to another study, concerning T cells expressing NK-cell markers. That work contributes: In the group of eight sequenced donors, seven were HCMV-seropositive and one was seronegative. HCMV specificity was not established for the expanded NKG2C+ T cell clones.

Input material: CD4+ T cells sorted from blood. The TCR sequence derives from a woman aged 18-29 years in good health. The genes are TRBV9 and TRBJ2-1; 7 nucleotides match TRBD2. Here the CDR3 reads CASSVASGYYNEQFF. The CDR3 DNA reads TGTGCCAGCAGCGTAGCTAGCGGATACTACAATGAGCAGTTCTTC.